This is a list of T cell receptor beta chains from one sample in a study of cytomegalovirus exposure and HLA in healthy donors. The method was immunoSEQ multiplex PCR; TCRdb's version includes in-frame clones alone and lacks a portion of them. The table shows fewer than 110,000 clones, with 75% occurring only once. Sample: PBMCs. These TCRs come from a man over 45 in good health and CMV-seronegative. Each CDR3 is given with its conserved first and last residue. D genes are given only for firm matches. Only part of the rows carry a size: once, few, many, or a class if the clone is expanded.

clone_size	j_call	d_call	v_call	cdr3_aa	cdr3_nt
NA	TRBJ1-2	TRBD1	TRBV19	CASTPDRDYGYTF	TGTGCCAGTACCCCTGACAGGGACTATGGCTACACCTTC
NA	TRBJ2-3	TRBD2	TRBV2	CASSGGLASTDTQYF	TGTGCCAGCAGTGGCGGACTAGCCAGCACAGATACGCAGTATTTT
few	TRBJ2-3	NA	TRBV28	CASSLAGASTDTQYF	TGTGCCAGCAGTTTAGCGGGGGCCAGCACAGATACGCAGTATTTT
NA	TRBJ2-7	NA	TRBV5-6	CASSMLGAAYEQYF	TGTGCCAGCAGCATGTTGGGGGCGGCCTACGAGCAGTACTTC
NA	TRBJ2-3	TRBD2	TRBV7-2	CASNLRGGRTDTQYF	TGTGCCAGCAACCTTCGGGGAGGGCGGACAGATACGCAGTATTTT
NA	TRBJ2-7	NA	TRBV10-3	CAISTASSYEQYF	TGTGCCATATCGACAGCGAGCTCCTACGAGCAGTACTTC
NA	TRBJ2-7	NA	TRBV7-2	CASSRTVNEQYF	TGTGCCAGCAGCCGGACAGTGAACGAGCAGTACTTC
NA	TRBJ1-5	NA	TRBV7-8	CASSRGGGNQPQHF	TGTGCCAGCAGCCGTGGCGGAGGCAATCAGCCCCAGCATTTT
NA	TRBJ1-5	TRBD1	TRBV28	CASSLTRGLHF	TGTGCCAGCAGTTTAACGAGGGGGCTTCATTTT
NA	TRBJ1-1	TRBD1	TRBV10-3	CASMGQLNQEAFF	TGTGCCAGCATGGGACAGCTAAACCAAGAAGCTTTCTTT
NA	TRBJ1-4	NA	TRBV19	CASTIAGVGEKLFF	TGTGCCAGTACCATAGCGGGGGTCGGTGAAAAACTGTTTTTT
NA	TRBJ2-2	TRBD1	TRBV6-1	CASRQGASAGELFF	TGTGCCAGCAGACAGGGGGCTAGTGCCGGGGAGCTGTTTTTT
NA	TRBJ1-4	TRBD1	TRBV11-2	CASSPDRGRDEKLFF	TGTGCCAGCAGCCCGGACAGGGGACGTGATGAAAAACTGTTTTTT
few	TRBJ2-7	TRBD2	TRBV7-8	CASSSVGLAGGEQYF	TGTGCCAGCAGCTCCGTTGGACTAGCGGGAGGCGAGCAGTACTTC
NA	TRBJ2-1	TRBD2	TRBV28	CASSLSGSGANNEQFF	TGTGCCAGCAGTTTATCAGGTAGCGGGGCAAACAATGAGCAGTTCTTC
NA	TRBJ1-2	TRBD1	TRBV28	CASGGTAYGYTF	TGTGCCAGCGGAGGGACAGCCTATGGCTACACCTTC
NA	TRBJ1-2	NA	TRBV5-1	CASSLDQGYYSYTF	TGCGCCAGCAGCTTGGATCAGGGGTACTATAGCTACACCTTC
NA	TRBJ2-7	NA	TRBV7-8	CASSSRGRVASGYEQYF	TGTGCCAGCAGCTCCAGGGGCCGGGTAGCAAGTGGGTACGAGCAGTACTTC
NA	TRBJ2-1	NA	TRBV2	CATVGGSTYNEQFF	TGTGCCACAGTCGGAGGCTCGACCTACAATGAGCAGTTCTTC
once	TRBJ1-5	NA	TRBV5-1	CASSLSGDQPQHF	TGCGCCAGCAGCTTGTCAGGGGACCAGCCCCAGCATTTT
NA	TRBJ1-5	NA	TRBV5-5	CASSSPGSPGPQHF	TGTGCCAGCAGCTCTCCCGGGTCACCGGGGCCCCAGCATTTT
once	TRBJ1-1	TRBD1	TRBV7-9	CASSHNTGGRLRAFF	TGTGCCAGCAGCCATAATACAGGGGGACGCCTTAGGGCTTTCTTT
NA	TRBJ1-5	TRBD1	TRBV19	CASSMTGGGQPQHF	TGTGCCAGTAGTATGACAGGGGGGGGGCAGCCCCAGCATTTT
NA	TRBJ2-1	TRBD2	TRBV5-1	CASSLVRLASSYNEQFF	TGCGCCAGCAGCTTGGTCAGACTAGCCAGCTCCTACAATGAGCAGTTCTTC
NA	TRBJ2-1	TRBD2	TRBV30	CAWSRIAGGPSNEQFF	TGTGCCTGGAGTCGTATAGCGGGGGGGCCCAGCAATGAGCAGTTCTTC
NA	TRBJ2-3	NA	TRBV5-1	CASSLGTSTDTQYF	TGCGCCAGCAGCTTGGGGACTAGCACAGATACGCAGTATTTT
NA	TRBJ2-2	NA	TRBV19	CATYGSDTGELFF	TGTGCCACATACGGGTCGGACACCGGGGAGCTGTTTTTT
once	TRBJ1-6	NA	TRBV2	CASRRGNSPLHF	TGTGCCAGCAGGAGGGGGAATTCACCCCTCCACTTT
NA	TRBJ2-7	TRBD1	TRBV27	CASMGSGTGVHEQYF	TGTGCCAGCATGGGATCCGGGACAGGGGTCCACGAGCAGTACTTC